The sequence of this T cell receptor (beta chain) was determined in a study of T-cell memory formation after mild COVID-19. This clonotype was picked up a small number of times. TCRdb reprocessed the 5' RACE reads with MiXCR, giving one entry per CDR3 protein. The sample carries approximately 440,000 distinct CDR3 sequences, approximately 20% recorded once. The sequence was collected from an adult woman who had mild COVID-19 (a few samples of this study predate the infection). Cell type and time point are not known. The sequenced sample was PBMCs or a T cell subset sorted from them (not recorded which).

CDR3 residues: CATSDFGQQETQYF. The CDR3 bases are TGTGCCACCAGTGATTTCGGCCAGCAAGAGACCCAGTACTTC. The genes are TRBV24-1 and TRBJ2-5; D is unclear. There are 14 residues in the CDR3. Germline V CDR1 and CDR2: KGHDR, SFDVKD. Trimming pared 1 base from V and 2 bases from J, leaving 7 bases between.